What follows describes a single T cell receptor (beta chain). As yet, its antigen is unknown. The protocol was immunoSEQ multiplex PCR, while the TCRdb copy is restricted to in-frame clones and leaves out a portion. Among over 35,000 clones listed, approximately 80% were seen once. After stimulus-free culture, autoproliferating CFSE-dim and non-proliferating CFSE-high T cells were sequenced separately. Replicate wells were pooled after 7 days of stimulus-free culture of 40 million to 65 million CFSE-labeled PBMCs. CFSE at roughly 0.51 uM labeled the PBMCs, which were then cultured unstimulated. The length of the CDR3 is 14 residues. The germline CDR1 and CDR2 sequences are SGHTA and FQGNSA. Trimming took 4 bases from V and 0 from J, leaving 10 bases between them. The data stem from a study of memory B cells and T cells in multiple sclerosis. The study, taken as a whole, reports: Shared clonotype counts depended on differing compartment clone-set sizes and were normalized.

The clonotype was recovered from a human donor with multiple sclerosis. J is TRBJ2-7 and V is TRBV7-2; no reliable D call. The source material was PBMCs from blood kept in culture. The DNA of the CDR3 is TGTGCCAGCAGCTGGATAGGGAACTCCTACGAGCAGTACTTC. It specifies CASSWIGNSYEQYF.